The T cell receptor (beta chain) under discussion was sequenced for a study of T cell responses to AZD1222 COVID-19 vaccine (dated by TCRdb to about 2021). Context from the whole study: TCR sequencing covered about 230 trial participants: 200 to 210 given two doses of AZD1222 and about 26 given two doses of MenACWY control vaccine. Trial participants were enrolled into age subgroups of 18-55, 56-69 and 70-plus years, which contained 148, 28 and 57 TCR-sequenced participants, respectively. What the research found in general, with its limitations: Because no samples from the day 14 peak response were available, repertoires could be characterized only after the peak T cell response. A significant rise in spike-specific TCR breadth and depth was observed after two AZD1222 doses relative to day 0 and relative to MenACWY recipients. The whole spike protein was spanned by vaccine-associated CD4 TCRs, and dominant responses were seen in regions 160-218 and 743-854. In the small 56-69-year group, the increase in depth fell short of significance, most likely because of low power. Most participants were white British and females outnumbered males, and the authors suggested that clonal diversity may have been underestimated. Epitopes outside the regions mutated in the B.1.351 and B.1.1.7 variants were reportedly recognized by nearly half of the unique spike-specific TCRs. Only five to seven AZD1222 recipients were SARS-CoV-2 seropositive at baseline, limiting conclusions about previously exposed vaccinees.

The time point label corresponds to: about 28 days (+/-7) after the second vaccine dose. AZD1222 recipients whose second dose came at about 4 weeks and those whose second dose came at about 12 weeks were combined into one group, since spike-specific TCR depth and breadth did not differ between the two schedules. The vaccinee samples were drawn from two UK trials, COV001 and COV002, one of which was a single-blind randomized controlled phase 2/3 trial testing AZD1222 (ChAdOx1 nCoV-19) in healthy adults. For TCRbeta chain sequencing, PBMC samples were collected from trial participants at day 0 and at day 28 after the second dose. Of note for this clone: The antigen it recognizes is unknown. No base quality values were provided; no much bigger clone lies one nucleotide off.

The CDR3 regions of human TCRbeta chains were analyzed by immunosequencing. In the original analysis: TCRs in the repertoires were compared against a reference library of SARS-CoV-2-specific TCRs that had been generated with the MIRA antigen-specificity platform. Breadth meant the fraction of unique TCRs that were SARS-CoV-2-associated, whereas depth meant the fraction of total T cells that were SARS-CoV-2-associated. Using the MIRA data, each spike-specific TCR was assigned both to the spike region to which the TCR was reactive and to a CD4 or CD8 class. Log10-transformed breadth and depth values were compared by one-way ANOVA with Sidak's multiple comparisons tests. This is the immuneACCESS table as TCRdb keeps it, with only in-frame sequences that have V and J called. A part of the clones is gone; compared with another copy, unresolved V genes explain less than half, and the rest is unexplained. V, J and clone size reflect that table, while D and trimming were determined from the DNA. The sample table holds about 150,000 clones, of which 80% to 95% were seen once. Less than 5% of the sample comes from the top ten.

CDR1 and CDR2 are read off the germline V gene as SGHDT and YYEEEE. V loses 0 bases of germline sequence and J loses 3 bases, and the interval between the two ends is 6 bases. CDR3 length: 13 amino acids, cysteine to phenylalanine. The DNA shown is the 39-base CDR3, in frame from base 1. This specimen was peripheral blood, taken 28 days after the second AZD1222 dose. The receptor was derived from an adult who received the AZD1222 COVID-19 vaccine. The V and J genes are TRBV5-6 and TRBJ1-1; no D gene is confidently identified. The bases are TGTGCCAGCAGCTTGGGTTGGGACACTGAAGCTTTCTTT. Its translation reads: CASSLGWDTEAFF.